The entry that follows covers one T cell receptor (beta chain) sequence. Its antigen is unidentified. The CDR3 sequence is 14 residues long. Trimming stripped 6 bases from V and 3 bases from J, with 11 bases between. The V gene's germline CDR1 is LNHDA and CDR2 SQIVND (reference sequence). This sample was taken from a study of T cell responses to AZD1222 COVID-19 vaccine. Study-level findings and limits: Seropositive status at baseline applied to only a handful of AZD1222 recipients.

TCRdb keeps only in-frame clones here, not all; method: immunoSEQ multiplex PCR. The sample shows some 74,000 clones, nearly 90% of them seen only once. This TCR derives from an adult who received the AZD1222 COVID-19 vaccine. The sample was peripheral blood, taken 28 days after the second AZD1222 dose. The chain carries TRBV19 and TRBJ2-2; no reliable D call. This chain's CDR3 is CASSPRRDTGELFF. CDR3 nucleotides: TGTGCCAGTAGCCCTCGGCGAGACACCGGGGAGCTGTTTTTT. The whole variable domain, remainder taken from reference TRBV19 and TRBJ2-2, is DGGITQSPKYLFRKEGQNVTLSCEQNLNHDAMYWYRQDPGQGLRLIYYSQIVNDFQKGDIAEGYSVSREKKESFPLTVTSAQKNPTAFYLCASSPRRDTGELFFGEGSRLTVL.